This T cell receptor (beta chain) was recovered during a study of blood T cells in healthy people across ages. Primed by a sample-barcoded 5' primer and a J-beta primer mix, a second PCR proceeded for about 6 to 12 cycles. Samples each returned at least 3 million CDR3-containing paired-end reads. TCRdb re-analysed the 5' RACE reads in MiXCR, keeping a single row per CDR3 protein. The sample consists of 700,000 to 950,000 distinct CDR3 sequences, roughly 64% of them appearing once. Per sample, extraction of total RNA gave at least 6 micrograms in every case. Trimming cost V 6 bases and J 6 bases, with 11 bases left between them. The CDR3 spans 12 residues. Per germline, CDR1 SGDLS and CDR2 YYNGEE.

The chain is built from TRBV9 and TRBJ2-3; D ambiguous. The TCR was taken from a man aged 25 to 40 in good health. The material sequenced was blood. The CDR3 is CASTKVGDTQYF. The CDR3 DNA follows: TGTGCCAGCACAAAAGTTGGGGATACGCAGTATTTT. Using reference TRBV9 and TRBJ2-3 for the parts outside the CDR3, the full variable domain is DSGVTQTPKHLITATGQRVTLRCSPRSGDLSVYWYQQSLDQGLQFLIQYYNGEERAKGNILERFSAQQFPDLHSELNLSSLELGDSALYFCASTKVGDTQYFGPGTRLTVL.